This T cell receptor (beta chain) was recorded in a study of blood T cell repertoires in COVID-19. Sequenced by immunoSEQ multiplex PCR; TCRdb stores in-frame clones only, minus some. The repertoire holds approximately 220,000 clones, with 85% as singletons. CDR1 and CDR2 from the germline V gene are MNHEY and SMNVEV (reference sequence). The CDR3 has 15 amino acids. Trimming at V came to 7 bases and at J to 2 bases, leaving 6 bases not matched to a gene. The sequence was collected from a man aged 40-55 years who had recovered from COVID-19. The sequenced sample was PBMCs or T cells enriched from blood (not recorded which). The J gene is TRBJ2-5, the V gene TRBV27, with TRBD2 matching 11 bases. The CDR3 reads CASTATSGAQETQYF. The DNA of the CDR3 is TGTGCCAGCACCGCGACTAGCGGGGCTCAAGAGACCCAGTACTTC.